This TCR delta chain comes out of a study of human gamma delta and Vdelta1 T cells (dated by TCRdb to the late 2010s). In terms of the full investigation: The study examined Delta One T cells, which are Vd1+ gamma-delta T cells, as cytotoxic effectors against acute myeloid leukemia. The paper as a whole reports these results and caveats: Delta One T cells were reported to be polyclonal and to show broad cytotoxic targeting of acute myeloid leukemia.

Library preparation was by PCR. The reads were generated on an Illumina MiSeq. Identical DNA sequences were merged into single rows after TCRdb reprocessed the public reads with CATT. The sample yields about 13,000 delta-chain clones; under 50% were counted once. Of the sample, about 1.6% is held by the ten largest clones. The germline V and J ends show losses of 0 bases and 0 bases respectively, and no gene match explains 19 bases of the junction. There are 23 amino acids in the CDR3, from cysteine to phenylalanine inclusive. The read is trimmed to its CDR3 DNA, 69 bases read in frame from base 1. Via the germline V gene, CDR1 is TSWWSYY and CDR2 QGS. In regard to this clone: Its antigen is not yet known. No qualities accompany the bases; no much larger clone lies one base away.

The receptor comes from a human donor in good health. The chain links TRDV1 with TRDJ1, with TRDD3 identical over 13 junction bases. Sequenced material: Vdelta1 gamma-delta T cells from blood grown in culture (DOT cells). Explained via the paper, the cell subset or site label denotes: Delta One T cells, in vitro expanded/differentiated Vd1+ gamma-delta T cells. The CDR3 protein: CALGELGEDNTGGYADDTDKLIF. In nucleotides, the sequence is TGTGCTCTTGGGGAACTAGGGGAGGACAATACTGGGGGATACGCGGATGACACCGATAAACTCATCTTT.